The present T cell receptor beta chain was sequenced within a study of cytomegalovirus exposure and HLA in healthy donors. The PCR contained 60 Vbeta and 13 Jbeta primers. Some clones are missing from TCRdb's copy, which holds only in-frame ones; the method was immunoSEQ multiplex PCR. The sample comprises over 65,000 clones, about four fifths of which are singletons, and about 14% rests with the top ten. This clone was seen a handful of times. Its antigen is undetermined. Germline trimming cut 4 bases from V and 5 bases from J; bases unmatched to any gene: 6. This CDR3 contains 17 residues. Germline V lookup: CDR1 PRHDT, CDR2 FYEKMQ (reference sequence). Study-level results: The authors listed around 150 TCR beta chains as cytomegalovirus-associated. What a later analysis reportedly showed was that an Asian-associated ancestry cluster had fewer N-insertions than the roughly 670-donor mean. A few chains linked to CMV were shown in vitro to be specific for CMV antigens.

The chain employs TRBV13 and TRBJ2-2; the match to TRBD2 covers 14 bases. Source material: PBMCs. The source is a woman in her 40s in good health and CMV-seropositive. The CDR3 spells CASSSGLAGVRTGELFF. Here the CDR3 DNA reads TGTGCCAGCAGCTCGGGACTAGCGGGAGTTCGAACCGGGGAGCTGTTTTTT.